What follows describes a single T cell receptor (beta chain). A junction end diverges from the germline sequence, so it may reflect a read error. From germline, CDR1 is SNHLY and CDR2 FYNNEI. CDR3 size: 15 residues. Sequencing used immunoSEQ multiplex PCR; TCRdb keeps in-frame clones, though not all of them. The table shows around 70,000 clones, with 92% occurring only once. This sample is drawn from a study of T cell changes during pregnancy in multiple sclerosis. The V gene is TRBV2, the J gene TRBJ2-1, with 8 nucleotides matching TRBD2. The material sequenced was peripheral blood, taken in the first trimester of pregnancy. This TCR came from a female donor in good health, enrolled as a control in a pregnancy study. The CDR3 here is CASSEGAGGRISQFF. The CDR3 DNA reads TGTGCCAGCAGCGAAGGGGCGGGGGGCCGCATTTCGCAGTTCTTC. The complete variable domain, with remaining parts taken from reference TRBV2 and TRBJ2-1, reads EPEVTQTPSHQVTQMGQEVILRCVPISNHLYFYWYRQILGQKVEFLVSFYNNEISEKSEIFDDQFSVERPDGSNFTLKIRSTKLEDSAMYFCASSEGAGGRISQFFGPGTRLTVL.